This record covers a single TCR beta chain. What it binds is unknown. This entry is derived from a study of T-cell memory formation after mild COVID-19. Study details: The TCR clusters were mostly specific to one donor.

Per germline, CDR1 SNHLY and CDR2 FYNNEI. The CDR3 runs to 16 residues. With 2 bases clipped from V and 5 bases from J, the junction kept 8 bases outside the gene matches. TCRdb called the 5' RACE reads again in MiXCR, with one record for every CDR3 protein. The table has hundreds of thousands of distinct CDR3 sequences, roughly a fifth seen once; the top ten hold about 8.4%. General study points: Shrinking CD4+ clones were chiefly CM and EM; CD8+ ones were chiefly EMRA.

The sequenced sample was PBMCs or a T cell subset sorted from them (not recorded which). This sequence originates from an adult woman who had mild COVID-19 (a few samples of this study predate the infection). Cell type and time point are not known. This rearrangement joins TRBV2 to TRBJ2-2, with TRBD1 matching 7 bases. The DNA for the CDR3 is TGTGCCAGCAGTGAAAACTGGGACAGACGGACCGGGGAGCTGTTTTTT. Amino acids: CASSENWDRRTGELFF.